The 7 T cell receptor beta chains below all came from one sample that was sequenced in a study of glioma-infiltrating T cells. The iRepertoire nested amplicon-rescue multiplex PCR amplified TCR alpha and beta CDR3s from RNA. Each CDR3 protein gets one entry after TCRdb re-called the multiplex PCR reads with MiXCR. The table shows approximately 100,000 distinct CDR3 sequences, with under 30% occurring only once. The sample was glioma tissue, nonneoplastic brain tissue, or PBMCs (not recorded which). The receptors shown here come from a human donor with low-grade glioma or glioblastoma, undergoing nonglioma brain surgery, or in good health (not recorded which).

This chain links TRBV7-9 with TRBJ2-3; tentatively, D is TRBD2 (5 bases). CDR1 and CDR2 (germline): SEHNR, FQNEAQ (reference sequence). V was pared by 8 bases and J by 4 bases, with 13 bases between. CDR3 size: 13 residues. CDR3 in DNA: TGTGCCAGCGGACTGGGCAGATCAGATACGCAGTATTTT. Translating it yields CASGLGRSDTQYF.

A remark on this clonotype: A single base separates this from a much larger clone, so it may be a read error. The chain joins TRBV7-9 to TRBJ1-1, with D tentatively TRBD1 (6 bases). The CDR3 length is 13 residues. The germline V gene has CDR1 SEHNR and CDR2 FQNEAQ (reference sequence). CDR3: CARSLEGGSEAFF. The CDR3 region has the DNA TGTGCCCGCAGCTTAGAGGGGGGCAGTGAAGCTTTCTTT.

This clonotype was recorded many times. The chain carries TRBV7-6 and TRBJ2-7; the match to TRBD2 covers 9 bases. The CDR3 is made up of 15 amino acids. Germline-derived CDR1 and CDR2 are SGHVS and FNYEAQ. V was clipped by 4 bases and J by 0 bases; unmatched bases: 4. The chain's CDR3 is CASSSTSGSSYEQYF. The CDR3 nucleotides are TGTGCCAGCAGCTCGACTAGCGGAAGCTCCTACGAGCAGTACTTC.

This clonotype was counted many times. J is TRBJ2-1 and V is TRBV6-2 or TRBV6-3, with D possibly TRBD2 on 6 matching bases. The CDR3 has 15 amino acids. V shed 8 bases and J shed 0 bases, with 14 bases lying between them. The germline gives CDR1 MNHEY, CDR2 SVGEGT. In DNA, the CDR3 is TGTGCCAGCTCCCTCCCCGGGGGCTCCTACAATGAGCAGTTCTTC. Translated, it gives CASSLPGGSYNEQFF.

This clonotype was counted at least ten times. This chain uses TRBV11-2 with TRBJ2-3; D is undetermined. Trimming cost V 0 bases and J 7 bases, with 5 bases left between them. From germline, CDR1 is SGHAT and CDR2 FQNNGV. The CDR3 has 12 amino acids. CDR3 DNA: TGTGCCAGCAGCTTAGATCAGCATACGCAGTATTTT. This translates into CASSLDQHTQYF.

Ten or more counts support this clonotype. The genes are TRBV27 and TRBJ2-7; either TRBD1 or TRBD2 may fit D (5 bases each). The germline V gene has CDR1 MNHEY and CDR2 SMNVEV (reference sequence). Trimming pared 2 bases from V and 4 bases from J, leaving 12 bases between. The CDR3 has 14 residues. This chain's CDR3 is CASSLGGSLYEQYF. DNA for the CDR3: TGTGCCAGCAGTTTAGGGGGATCCCTTTACGAGCAGTACTTC.

The CDR3 bases are TGCGCCAGCAAACCGAGTACTAGCGGGAGGACAGATACGCAGTATTTT. Protein: CASKPSTSGRTDTQYF. The chain uses TRBV5-1 and TRBJ2-3; 12 nucleotides match TRBD2. V lost 6 bases to trimming and J lost 3 bases; unmatched junction nucleotides: 8. The CDR3 extends over 16 amino acids. From germline, CDR1 is SGHRS and CDR2 YFSETQ.